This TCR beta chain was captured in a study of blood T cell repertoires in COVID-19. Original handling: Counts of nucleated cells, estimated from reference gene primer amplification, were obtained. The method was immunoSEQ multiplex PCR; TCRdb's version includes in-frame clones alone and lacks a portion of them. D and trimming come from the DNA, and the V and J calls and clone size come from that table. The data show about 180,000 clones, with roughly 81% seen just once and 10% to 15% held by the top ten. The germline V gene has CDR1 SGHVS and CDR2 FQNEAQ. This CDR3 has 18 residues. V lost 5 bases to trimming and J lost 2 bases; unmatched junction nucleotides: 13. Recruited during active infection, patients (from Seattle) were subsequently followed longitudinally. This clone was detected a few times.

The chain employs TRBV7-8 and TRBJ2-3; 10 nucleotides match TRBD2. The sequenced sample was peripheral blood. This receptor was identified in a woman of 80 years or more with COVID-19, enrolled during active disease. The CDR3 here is CASSLHPTSGAYTDTQYF. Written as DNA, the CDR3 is TGTGCCAGCAGCCTGCATCCCACTAGCGGGGCTTACACAGATACGCAGTATTTT.